This T cell receptor (beta chain) is drawn from a study of shared clonotypes between healthy human individuals. Germline lookup yields CDR1 MNHEY and CDR2 SMNVEV (reference sequence). V was shortened by 1 base and J by 4 bases, with 13 bases between the two germline ends. The CDR3 loop spans 15 amino acids. Using immunoSEQ multiplex PCR, the repertoire was profiled, and TCRdb retains in-frame clones only, with some absent. This sample has just over 2,000,000 clones, with less than 95% found just once. CD45RO negativity and positive selection for CCR7 defined naive CD8 cells, a population that excluded terminally differentiated effector memory CD45RA+ cells.

The chain joins TRBV27 to TRBJ1-2; D is undetermined. Material for sequencing was naive CD8+ T cells sorted from blood. The receptor's source is a young man in good health. The CDR3 DNA follows: TGTGCCAGCAGTTTATTCGGCCGGCAGGTCTATGGCTACACCTTC. This gives the protein CASSLFGRQVYGYTF.